This TCR beta chain was recovered during a study of T cell changes during pregnancy in multiple sclerosis (dated by TCRdb to between 2019 and 2020). Concerning the study at large: Changes in the T cell repertoire over the course of pregnancy were examined in this study in women with multiple sclerosis.

The library was generated by the immunoSEQ multiplex PCR assay. TCRdb provides this immuneACCESS table in a form limited to in-frame rearrangements. Some clones are lacking; in checked studies, under half of them reflect an unresolved V gene, and why the rest are absent is not known. Here the sample has around 50,000 clones; 80% to 95% occur a single time. The ten largest clones capture roughly 0.66% of the sample. The CDR3, cysteine through phenylalanine, is 16 amino acids long. Of the read, only the CDR3 DNA is kept; its 48 bases are in frame from base 1. For CDR1 and CDR2, the germline V gene lists SGHTA and FQGNSA. Clipping removes 5 bases from V and 2 bases from J, with 7 as the unmatched junction base count. With respect to this clone: What antigen it recognizes has not been identified. The record has no base qualities; no much larger clone is one base away.

Source: CD4+ T cells from peripheral blood mononuclear cells, taken after pregnancy. The receptor was isolated from a female donor in good health, enrolled as a control in a pregnancy study. The chain is assembled from TRBV7-2 and TRBJ2-7; TRBD2 fits 12 bases in the junction. The CDR3: CASSVGLAGLTYEQYF. The DNA is TGTGCCAGCAGCGTGGGACTAGCGGGCCTGACCTACGAGCAGTACTTC.